Sequencing of this T cell receptor beta chain was carried out in a study of blood T cell repertoires in COVID-19. Overall study context: Researchers got acute and convalescent COVID-19 samples from the United States, Italy and Spain. PBMCs, B-cell-depleted T cells, or T cells provided the cDNA or gDNA that made up the material.

Original processing notes: Amplification of reference gene primers provided the estimated nucleated cell counts. Profiled with immunoSEQ multiplex PCR; TCRdb holds only in-frame clones, not every one. The DNA gave D and trimming, while V, J and clone size come from that table. This table has 470,000 or so clones, 70% to 90% appearing once. The CDR3 is 13 amino acids. The ends were cut back, 5 bases at V and 4 bases at J, with 14 bases in the middle. CDR1 and CDR2 (germline): SQVTM, ANQGSEA. The source is a human donor in a cohort sampled during active COVID-19. Sequenced: peripheral blood. V usage is TRBV29-1 and J usage is TRBJ1-1; D perhaps matches TRBD1 (6 bases). The CDR3, as DNA: TGCAGCGTTTCAACAGGGAGAGGCACTGAAGCTTTCTTT. Translating gives CSVSTGRGTEAFF.